The rows below give T cell receptor beta chains drawn from one sample of a study of blood T cell repertoires in COVID-19. Clones were read by immunoSEQ multiplex PCR, and TCRdb kept only the in-frame ones, dropping some. This sample carries about 480,000 clones, 88% of them seen once, and the ten largest clones take over 1.5%. The source material was PBMCs or T cells enriched from blood (not recorded which). The receptor source for this set is a woman aged 40 to 50 who had recovered from COVID-19. Both conserved end residues are trimmed from each CDR3. The order of the fields is V gene, J gene, CDR3 protein.

v_call: TRBV3-1/TRBV3-2; j_call: TRBJ1-1; cdr3_aa: ASSPQGGGNTEAF
v_call: TRBV19; j_call: TRBJ2-1; cdr3_aa: ASSIDGRGAYNEQF
v_call: TRBV7-2; j_call: TRBJ2-7; cdr3_aa: ASSLEGTGSYEQY
v_call: TRBV4-3; j_call: TRBJ2-3; cdr3_aa: ASKGADTQY
v_call: TRBV7-8; j_call: TRBJ2-1; cdr3_aa: ASSSGQPYNEQF
v_call: TRBV24-1; j_call: TRBJ1-2; cdr3_aa: ATSDSDSGYT
v_call: TRBV24-1; j_call: TRBJ1-2; cdr3_aa: ATSDLLRNYGYT
v_call: TRBV12-3/TRBV12-4; j_call: TRBJ1-2; cdr3_aa: ASLQGASGYT
v_call: TRBV19; j_call: TRBJ1-1; cdr3_aa: ASRGATGSRSGYTEAF
v_call: TRBV18; j_call: TRBJ1-5; cdr3_aa: ASSPSVGGRLDQPQH
v_call: TRBV18; j_call: TRBJ1-1; cdr3_aa: ASSYRDTEAF
v_call: TRBV21-1; j_call: TRBJ1-1; cdr3_aa: ASSKRPGGAVETEAF
v_call: TRBV28; j_call: TRBJ2-3; cdr3_aa: ASRGLFFRTDTQY
v_call: TRBV19; j_call: TRBJ1-4; cdr3_aa: ASSIEGGAAFNEKLF
v_call: TRBV4-3; j_call: TRBJ1-6; cdr3_aa: ASSPTGGDSPLH
v_call: TRBV30; j_call: TRBJ1-2; cdr3_aa: AWSFFWGGVNYGYT
v_call: TRBV2; j_call: TRBJ2-2; cdr3_aa: ASSEVASGENTGELF
v_call: TRBV4-1; j_call: TRBJ1-2; cdr3_aa: ASTNWAGDRGYGYT
v_call: TRBV5-1; j_call: TRBJ1-6; cdr3_aa: ASSLEGRNSPLH
v_call: TRBV5-5; j_call: TRBJ1-2; cdr3_aa: ASSLSGGVRYGYT
v_call: TRBV20-1; j_call: TRBJ2-7; cdr3_aa: SASGTSYSYEQY
v_call: TRBV10-2; j_call: TRBJ2-2; cdr3_aa: ASSESAGRASNTGELF
v_call: TRBV11-1; j_call: TRBJ2-3; cdr3_aa: ASSADRGRISY
v_call: TRBV12-3/TRBV12-4; j_call: TRBJ2-5; cdr3_aa: ASSSQETQY
v_call: TRBV24-1; j_call: TRBJ2-3; cdr3_aa: ATSDRSGRTDTQY
v_call: TRBV3-1/TRBV3-2; j_call: TRBJ2-7; cdr3_aa: ASSHGTGTYEQY
v_call: TRBV10-1; j_call: TRBJ1-2; cdr3_aa: ASSESGTYGYT
v_call: TRBV19; j_call: TRBJ2-2; cdr3_aa: ASSRAANTGELF
v_call: TRBV13; j_call: TRBJ1-1; cdr3_aa: ASSLYIGGTEAF
v_call: TRBV4-2; j_call: TRBJ2-5; cdr3_aa: ASSHRGLAGVETQY
v_call: TRBV3-1/TRBV3-2; j_call: TRBJ2-1; cdr3_aa: ASSLRGTPNNEQF
v_call: TRBV5-6; j_call: TRBJ2-7; cdr3_aa: ASSLPGKSYEQY
v_call: TRBV6-5; j_call: TRBJ2-5; cdr3_aa: ASAGRGETQY
v_call: TRBV10-3; j_call: TRBJ2-7; cdr3_aa: AISSGASGTTYEQY
v_call: TRBV18; j_call: TRBJ1-5; cdr3_aa: ASSPQGNTNQPQH
v_call: TRBV19; j_call: TRBJ2-3; cdr3_aa: ASTKFPRSGREHSTDTQY
v_call: TRBV7-2; j_call: TRBJ1-5; cdr3_aa: ASSFSPTGWPPEPQH
v_call: TRBV19; j_call: TRBJ1-5; cdr3_aa: ASSISLGRQPQH
v_call: TRBV14; j_call: TRBJ1-2; cdr3_aa: ASSQDTVYGYT
v_call: TRBV6-1; j_call: TRBJ2-5; cdr3_aa: ASSEAHAGRQTQY
v_call: TRBV11-2; j_call: TRBJ2-1; cdr3_aa: ASSLGAGRAAPYNEQF
v_call: TRBV14; j_call: TRBJ2-2; cdr3_aa: ASSQETGAIGELF
v_call: TRBV5-1; j_call: TRBJ1-1; cdr3_aa: ASSSTGGATEAF
v_call: TRBV2; j_call: TRBJ1-4; cdr3_aa: ASSEVPEGKLF
v_call: TRBV4-3; j_call: TRBJ1-4; cdr3_aa: ASTPGTGFEKLF
v_call: TRBV4-3; j_call: TRBJ2-3; cdr3_aa: ASSQGGQGGTDTQY
v_call: TRBV9; j_call: TRBJ1-3; cdr3_aa: ASSPPRAGNTIY
v_call: TRBV19; j_call: TRBJ2-6; cdr3_aa: ASTGQGPSGANVLT
v_call: TRBV5-4; j_call: TRBJ1-1; cdr3_aa: ASSLTGGIAEAF
v_call: TRBV4-1; j_call: TRBJ2-3; cdr3_aa: ASSQDGTSGRKRTDTQY
v_call: TRBV7-9; j_call: TRBJ2-3; cdr3_aa: ASSLGFSYTDTQY
v_call: TRBV5-5; j_call: TRBJ2-7; cdr3_aa: ASSLVRARTIYEQY
v_call: TRBV4-3; j_call: TRBJ1-1; cdr3_aa: ASSQDRSPFTAGNTEAF